One and the same sample provided the 10 T cell receptor beta chains below, sequenced in a study of blood T cell repertoires in COVID-19. Clones were read by immunoSEQ multiplex PCR, and TCRdb kept only the in-frame ones, dropping some. Counted here are approximately 180,000 clones, 82% occurring once; the ten biggest clones make up about 8.4%. The sample comprised peripheral blood. The source is a woman in her 70s with acute or convalescent COVID-19.

V gene TRBV11-2 combines with J gene TRBJ2-7; 7 bases are a match to TRBD1. From germline, CDR1 is SGHAT and CDR2 FQNNGV. The CDR3 has 19 amino acids. With 5 bases clipped from V and 1 base from J, the junction kept 20 bases outside the gene matches. CDR3 nucleotides: TGTGCCAGCAGCAACCGAGGGGGTACCGGGACAGAGAATTCCTACGAGCAGTACTTC. Amino acid sequence: CASSNRGGTGTENSYEQYF.

The genes are TRBV6-2 or TRBV6-3 and TRBJ2-5; the match to TRBD1 covers 8 bases. The CDR3 spans 15 residues. Germline lookup yields CDR1 MNHEY and CDR2 SVGEGT. The ends lost 2 bases at V and 5 bases at J; junction bases unmatched: 7. The CDR3 sequence: CASSYPGQGGETQYF. The CDR3, as DNA: TGTGCCAGCAGTTACCCCGGACAGGGTGGTGAGACCCAGTACTTC.

A remark on this clone: The same CDR3 arises from other DNA sequences in this sample as well. The genes are TRBV7-9 and TRBJ2-2; 8 positions match TRBD1. The CDR3 spans 15 residues. The V and J ends lost 1 base and 4 bases, in that order; junction bases with no gene match: 2. Germline CDR1 and CDR2: SEHNR and FQNEAQ (reference sequence). The CDR3 DNA reads as TGTGCCAGCAGCTTAGGCAGGGGGCGCACCGGGGAGCTGTTTTTT. This translates into CASSLGRGRTGELFF.

This chain joins TRBV7-8 and TRBJ1-2; 7 bases map to TRBD1. The CDR3 covers 14 residues. CDR1 is SGHVS and CDR2 is FQNEAQ in the germline V gene. With V trimmed by 4 bases and J by 9 bases, 11 bases remained unmatched. CDR3 region: CASSSSRQGDRYTF. Written as DNA, the CDR3 is TGTGCCAGCAGCTCCTCCCGACAGGGCGACCGCTACACCTTC. Based on the CDR3 plus reference TRBV7-8 and TRBJ1-2, the full variable domain is GAGVSQSPRYKVAKRGQDVALRCDPISGHVSLFWYQQALGQGPEFLTYFQNEAQLDKSGLPSDRFFAERPEGSVSTLKIQRTQQEDSAVYLCASSSSRQGDRYTFGSGTRLTVV.

This rearrangement joins TRBV12-3 or TRBV12-4 to TRBJ1-2; weak D call: TRBD1 (5 bases). This CDR3 is 12 amino acids long. V was cut by 0 bases and J by 14 bases, with 13 bases left in between. The CDR3 here is CASSLAQGRTTF. The DNA of the CDR3 is TGTGCCAGCAGTTTAGCCCAGGGCAGAACTACCTTC.

The gene calls are TRBV6-5 and TRBJ2-3; TRBD2 agrees at 14 bases. CDR3 length: 15 residues. Germline assignment: CDR1 MNHEY and CDR2 SVGAGI. The junction had 12 bases not matched to a gene; V was cut back by 5 bases and J by 14 bases. DNA of the CDR3: TGTGCCAGCAGTACGAAAGGACTAGCGGGAGGCCTACGGTATTTT. It codes for CASSTKGLAGGLRYF.

The chain carries TRBV4-2 and TRBJ2-2, with 12 bases lining up with TRBD2. CDR1 is LGHNA and CDR2 is YNFKEQ in the germline V gene. The CDR3 totals 19 residues. V was clipped by 0 bases and J by 5 bases; unmatched bases: 10. DNA of the CDR3: TGTGCCAGCAGCCAAGATGCGCCTAGCGGGGGGGCGTGGACCGGGGAGCTGTTTTTT. Protein product: CASSQDAPSGGAWTGELFF.

The rearrangement links TRBV7-6 to TRBJ2-7; 7 nucleotides line up with TRBD1. The CDR3 is 15 amino acids. Germline V gives CDR1 SGHVS, CDR2 FNYEAQ. V lost 5 bases and J lost 1; bases outside the gene matches: 8. The CDR3 DNA is TGTGCCAGCAGCCGAACAGGGGTCGGTTCCTACGAGCAGTACTTC. This translates into CASSRTGVGSYEQYF.

The rearrangement links TRBV2 to TRBJ1-6; a possible D gene is TRBD1 (6 bases). Germline CDR1 SNHLY, CDR2 FYNNEI. V was trimmed by 2 bases and J by 14 bases, leaving 7 bases between them. The CDR3 covers 11 residues. Here the CDR3 reads CASSEQGTLHF. Written as DNA, the CDR3 is TGTGCCAGCAGTGAACAGGGGACCCTCCACTTT.

This clone was found once. The chain is built from TRBV28 and TRBJ2-5; D perhaps matches TRBD1 (6 bases). The germline V gene has CDR1 MDHEN and CDR2 SYDVKM. The ends were cut back, 5 bases at V and 5 bases at J, with 15 bases in the middle. The CDR3 consists of 14 residues. The CDR3 nucleotides read TGTGCCAGCAGTCCCAGGGGCAGGGAGGAGACCCAGTACTTC. Protein: CASSPRGREETQYF.